These 9 T cell receptor beta chains came from one sample sequenced in a study of T cells in Graves' hyperthyroidism and ophthalmopathy. Amplification of TCR beta CDR3 regions was performed using RNA transcripts as template. First-round RT-PCR of the TCR CDR3 relied on the HTBI primer set. TCRdb called the multiplex PCR reads again in MiXCR, with one record for every CDR3 protein. The sample lists fewer than 40,000 distinct CDR3 sequences; roughly half were seen once. Material: blood. These receptors came from a man aged 35 to 55 with Graves' ophthalmopathy.

This clonotype was detected many times. This chain connects TRBV4-1 to TRBJ2-7, with D possibly matching TRBD1 (6 bases). The germline V gene encodes CDR1 MGHRA and CDR2 YSYEKL. Trimming removed 2 bases from V and 4 bases from J, with 9 bases in between. CDR3 size: 13 residues. The CDR3 sequence: CASSQPQGYEQYF. In DNA form, the CDR3 reads TGCGCCAGCAGCCAACCACAGGGTTACGAGCAGTACTTC.

This clonotype was observed many times. The chain joins TRBV6-1 to TRBJ1-6; TRBD1 aligns across 7 bases. CDR1 and CDR2 from the germline V gene are MNHNS and SASEGT. After removal of 8 bases from V and 7 bases from J, the junction contained 2 bases not matched to a gene. This CDR3 has 12 residues. This CDR3 reads CASGTANSPLHF. Written as DNA, the CDR3 is TGTGCCAGCGGGACAGCGAATTCACCCCTCCACTTT.

The chain couples TRBV5-1 to TRBJ1-4; TRBD1 is a possible D gene (6 bases). V was shortened by 4 bases and J by 6 bases, with 13 bases between the two germline ends. The germline CDR1 and CDR2 sequences are SGHRS and YFSETQ. The CDR3 totals 14 residues. CDR3 loop: CASSLGGLHEKLFF. In DNA, the CDR3 is TGCGCCAGCAGCCTAGGGGGGCTTCATGAAAAACTGTTTTTT.

This clonotype was detected many times. The chain is built from TRBV11-1 and TRBJ1-1; D is possibly TRBD1 (6 bases). Between the trimmed V and J ends, which lost 4 bases and 0 bases, there was a span of 12 bases. This CDR3 has 15 residues. Germline V CDR1 and CDR2: SGHAT, FQDESV (reference sequence). The DNA of the CDR3 is TGTGCCAGCAGCTCTTCTGGGACAATGAACACTGAAGCTTTCTTT. Its protein product is CASSSSGTMNTEAFF.

At least ten counts were recorded for this clonotype. The chain uses TRBV5-1 and TRBJ2-3; TRBD2 agrees at 9 bases. V shed 3 bases and J 1 base; nucleotides not matched to a gene: 6. CDR3 length: 16 amino acids. Germline V gives CDR1 SGHRS, CDR2 YFSETQ. CDR3 DNA: TGCGCCAGCAGCTCGAAGCGGGGGGCTGGCACAGATACGCAGTATTTT. It codes for CASSSKRGAGTDTQYF.

V gene TRBV7-9 combines with J gene TRBJ2-6; TRBD1 matches 11 bases. V dropped 5 bases and J dropped 16; count of bases not matched to a gene: 10. Germline-derived CDR1 and CDR2 are SEHNR and FQNEAQ (reference sequence). The CDR3 loop spans 14 amino acids. This CDR3 reads CASSLGRGDRGLTF. The DNA of the CDR3 is TGTGCCAGCAGCCTAGGGAGGGGGGACAGGGGGCTGACTTTC.

Here the CDR3 DNA reads TGTGCCACCAGCAGAGCCCGAGGGACGAGGGAGTTCTTC. Translation gives CATSRARGTREFF. The rearrangement links TRBV15 to TRBJ2-1; D assignment may be TRBD1 or TRBD2 (5 bases each). Trimming shortened V by 1 base and J by 14 bases, and 15 bases separated the two germline ends. The CDR3 spans 13 residues. Germline V gives CDR1 LNHNV, CDR2 YYDKDF (reference sequence).

The chain uses TRBV20-1 and TRBJ2-5, with 8 nucleotides matching TRBD1. The CDR3 extends over 11 amino acids. CDR1 and CDR2 from the germline V gene are DFQATT and SNEGSKA (reference sequence). Unmatched junction bases numbered 2, after V lost 6 bases and J lost 5 bases. CDR3 in DNA: TGCAGTGCCGGGGACAGGGAGACCCAGTACTTC. As protein: CSAGDRETQYF.

Note on this clonotype: The CDR3 does not end in the conserved phenylalanine or tryptophan, so this is likely a read error. This rearrangement joins TRBV6-6 to TRBJ2-7; D gene unclear. CDR1 is MNHNY and CDR2 is SVGAGI in the germline V gene (reference sequence). This CDR3 comprises 11 residues. CDR3 in amino acids: CASSLGYEQYL. CDR3 nucleotide sequence: TGTGCCAGTAGTTTGGGATACGAGCAGTACCTC.